The 32 T cell receptor beta chains listed next were all sequenced from one sample in a study of Graves' ophthalmopathy and Graves' hyperthyroidism. Amplification targeted the TCR beta CDR3 regions, with RNA transcripts as the source material. First-round RT-PCR employed HTBI primers, with a second-round multiplex PCR after it. TCRdb called the multiplex PCR reads again in MiXCR, with one record for every CDR3 protein. The sample has about 500,000 distinct CDR3 sequences, roughly an eighth seen once; the top ten hold approximately 9.8%. Sequencing used blood. Source of these receptors: a woman aged 30 to 39 with Graves' ophthalmopathy.

The genes are TRBV4-1 and TRBJ1-1, with D unclear. Trimming removed 1 base at V and 0 bases at J, with 9 bases between. Germline V gives CDR1 MGHRA, CDR2 YSYEKL. This CDR3 has 15 residues. CDR3 sequence reads: CASSQGTTVNTEAFF. The CDR3 region has the DNA TGCGCCAGCAGCCAAGGGACGACGGTGAACACTGAAGCTTTCTTT.

This clonotype has ten or more counts. The V and J genes are TRBV29-1 and TRBJ1-2, with TRBD1 matching over 8 bases. Germline-derived CDR1 and CDR2 are SQVTM and ANQGSEA. The length of the CDR3 is 13 residues. V was clipped by 6 bases and J by 2 bases; unmatched bases: 5. For the CDR3, the DNA is TGCAGCGTCGGGGACAGGAAAAACTATGGCTACACCTTC. Translation: CSVGDRKNYGYTF.

In this sample, this clonotype turned up many times. This chain uses TRBV6-2 or TRBV6-3 with TRBJ1-1; D is unresolved. Germline loops: CDR1 MNHEY, CDR2 SVGEGT. V was pared by 2 bases and J by 5 bases, with 18 bases between. CDR3 length: 16 residues. The DNA of the CDR3 is TGTGCCAGCAGTTACCGCAGAAACGGGTTCGGGACTGAAGCTTTCTTT. This encodes CASSYRRNGFGTEAFF.

This clonotype showed up just a few times. The chain uses TRBV12-3 or TRBV12-4 and TRBJ2-2, with D possibly matching TRBD1 (5 bases). Between the trimmed V and J ends, which lost 2 bases and 2 bases, there was a span of 24 bases. The CDR3 spans 20 residues. The CDR3 region is CASSLRGVGLAGGNTGELFF. In DNA form, the CDR3 reads TGTGCCAGCAGTTTAAGGGGTGTAGGGTTGGCAGGTGGTAACACCGGGGAGCTGTTTTTT.

This chain links TRBV7-8 with TRBJ1-2; the D gene is possibly TRBD1 (6 bases). The CDR3 contains 15 residues. Deletions cut 4 bases from V and 4 bases from J, with 16 bases between. The germline CDR1 and CDR2 sequences are SGHVS and FQNEAQ. The CDR3 loop reads CASSWGPEEGYGYTF. The CDR3 DNA follows: TGTGCCAGCAGCTGGGGGCCGGAAGAGGGCTATGGCTACACCTTC.

The gene calls are TRBV12-3 or TRBV12-4 and TRBJ2-5; 9 bases are shared with TRBD2. Trimming took 10 bases from V and 0 from J; bases not matched to a gene: 18. This CDR3 is 18 amino acids long. The CDR3 loop reads CATKRAPTSGGYQETQYF. The CDR3 DNA reads TGTGCCACCAAAAGGGCCCCGACTAGCGGTGGGTACCAAGAGACCCAGTACTTC.

This clonotype has at least ten counts. The J gene is TRBJ1-1, the V gene TRBV6-2 or TRBV6-3; TRBD1 aligns across 12 bases. J lost 5 bases, V lost 0 bases, and 7 bases had no gene match. The germline V gene encodes CDR1 MNHEY and CDR2 SVGEGT. The CDR3 length is 17 residues. The CDR3 nucleotides are TGTGCCAGCAGTTACTCGTGGGACAGGGGGCGTAAAACTGAAGCTTTCTTT. This encodes CASSYSWDRGRKTEAFF.

This clonotype appeared a few times. The V gene is TRBV7-8, the J gene TRBJ1-5; TRBD1 matches at 9 bases. The J segment lost 2 bases and the V segment lost 4 bases, leaving 12 bases of the junction unmatched. The germline V gene has CDR1 SGHVS and CDR2 FQNEAQ. This CDR3 is 18 amino acids long. Here the CDR3 DNA reads TGTGCCAGCAGCTCCCCGGACAGGGGTGCGTTAGGCAATCAGCCCCAGCATTTT. Its protein is CASSSPDRGALGNQPQHF.

This clonotype showed up many times. This rearrangement joins TRBV28 to TRBJ2-7, with 8 bases matching TRBD2. Looked up from germline, CDR1 is MDHEN and CDR2 is SYDVKM. The CDR3 runs 15 residues. Trimming removed 7 bases from V and 4 bases from J; junction bases left unmatched: 12. The CDR3 protein is CASIPPAGEGYEQYF. In nucleotides, the CDR3 is TGTGCCAGCATCCCCCCAGCGGGAGAGGGATACGAGCAGTACTTC. Full variable domain (missing parts from reference TRBV28 and TRBJ2-7): DVKVTQSSRYLVKRTGEKVFLECVQDMDHENMFWYRQDPGLGLRLIYFSYDVKMKEKGDIPEGYSVSREKKERFSLILESASTNQTSMYLCASIPPAGEGYEQYFGPGTRLTVT.

This clonotype was detected ten times or more. The J gene is TRBJ1-1, the V gene TRBV6-5; TRBD1 matches at 8 bases. The CDR3 has 12 amino acids. V was pared by 7 bases and J by 4 bases, with 2 bases of the junction left unmatched. Germline loops: CDR1 MNHEY, CDR2 SVGAGI. The CDR3 protein is CASTTGVTEAFF. Here the CDR3 DNA reads TGTGCCAGCACGACAGGGGTCACTGAAGCTTTCTTT.

In this sample, this clonotype turned up many times. This chain uses TRBV11-2 with TRBJ2-5; 10 bases map to TRBD2. CDR1 is SGHAT, CDR2 FQNNGV, per germline. This CDR3 spans 17 amino acids. Losses at the gene ends were 1 base for V and 3 bases for J; bases not matched to a gene: 8. The CDR3 DNA is TGTGCCAGCAGCTTAGGAGCGGGGGGGCAAGGAGAAGAGACCCAGTACTTC. Encoded protein: CASSLGAGGQGEETQYF.

This clonotype was seen only once. CDR3 loop: CASSLYTAYEQYV. For the CDR3, the DNA is TGTGCCAGCAGTCTTTACACAGCCTACGAGCAGTACGTC. This chain connects TRBV12-3 or TRBV12-4 to TRBJ2-7; D is undetermined. Trimming took 5 bases from V and 2 from J, leaving 10 bases between them. CDR3 length equals 13 residues.

This clonotype appeared many times. The rearrangement uses TRBV7-2 and TRBJ1-1; possibly TRBD1 for D (5 bases). The CDR3 is 15 amino acids. The germline CDR1 and CDR2 sequences are SGHTA and FQGNSA. Trimming pared 4 bases from V and 0 bases from J, leaving 12 bases between. CDR3 region: CASSWSRAVNTEAFF. CDR3 sequence (DNA): TGTGCCAGCAGCTGGTCCAGGGCCGTGAACACTGAAGCTTTCTTT. Full variable domain (missing parts from reference TRBV7-2 and TRBJ1-1): GAGVSQSPSNKVTEKGKDVELRCDPISGHTALYWYRQSLGQGLEFLIYFQGNSAPDKSGLPSDRFSAERTGGSVSTLTIQRTQQEDSAVYLCASSWSRAVNTEAFFGQGTRLTVV.

This clonotype was counted at least ten times. The chain recombines TRBV7-9 with TRBJ2-7; D remains ambiguous. The germline V gene has CDR1 SEHNR and CDR2 FQNEAQ (reference sequence). This CDR3 spans 14 amino acids. Trimming shortened V by 0 bases and J by 3 bases, and 9 bases separated the two germline ends. CDR3 DNA sequence: TGTGCCAGCAGCTTAGCTGGAGTAGACTACGAGCAGTACTTC. It encodes CASSLAGVDYEQYF. Based on the CDR3 plus reference TRBV7-9 and TRBJ2-7, the full variable domain is DTGVSQNPRHKITKRGQNVTFRCDPISEHNRLYWYRQTLGQGPEFLTYFQNEAQLEKSRLLSDRFSAERPKGSFSTLEIQRTEQGDSAMYLCASSLAGVDYEQYFGPGTRLTVT.

This clonotype was observed many times. This chain links TRBV11-3 with TRBJ2-5; D is undetermined. The V gene's germline CDR1 is SGHNT and CDR2 YENEEA. The V end was cut by 5 bases, the J end by 3 bases, with 10 bases between. The CDR3 runs to 13 residues. In DNA, the CDR3 is TGTGCCAGCAGCAAACAAGGTGAAGAGACCCAGTACTTC. Protein product: CASSKQGEETQYF.

This chain joins TRBV6-5 and TRBJ1-2; no firm D call. This CDR3 has 15 residues. From germline, CDR1 is MNHEY and CDR2 SVGAGI. Trimming cost V 0 bases and J 3 bases, with 11 bases left between them. In nucleotides, the CDR3 is TGTGCCAGCAGTTACTCGAGGCAAACTCACTATGGCTACACCTTC. This gives the protein CASSYSRQTHYGYTF.

At least ten counts were recorded for this clonotype. This chain connects TRBV3-1 to TRBJ2-5; 7 bases are shared with TRBD1. Looked up from germline, CDR1 is LGHDT and CDR2 is YNNKEL (reference sequence). This CDR3 has 15 residues. Trimming at V came to 0 bases and at J to 7 bases, leaving 8 bases not matched to a gene. DNA of the CDR3: TGTGCCAGCAGCCAAGATGGTAGCAGGGGGAGGACCCAGTACTTC. It codes for CASSQDGSRGRTQYF.

There are many counts of this clonotype. The CDR3 loop is CASSPRTGGRNTGELFF. The DNA for the CDR3 is TGTGCCAGTAGTCCCCGGACGGGCGGGAGGAACACCGGGGAGCTGTTTTTT. This rearrangement joins TRBV19 to TRBJ2-2; 7 bases match TRBD2. The CDR3 loop spans 17 amino acids. V shed 5 bases, J shed 1 base, and the junction held 10 bases outside the gene matches. CDR1 is LNHDA, CDR2 SQIVND, per germline (reference sequence).

In this sample, this clonotype turned up many times. The chain employs TRBV2 and TRBJ2-7; D remains ambiguous. Germline CDR1 and CDR2: SNHLY and FYNNEI. V gave up 3 bases and J gave up 0 bases, with 3 bases separating them. The CDR3 consists of 12 residues. CDR3 amino acids: CASSEASYEQYF. The DNA for the CDR3 is TGTGCCAGCAGTGAGGCCTCCTACGAGCAGTACTTC. Variable domain in full (rest from reference TRBV2 and TRBJ2-7): EPEVTQTPSHQVTQMGQEVILRCVPISNHLYFYWYRQILGQKVEFLVSFYNNEISEKSEIFDDQFSVERPDGSNFTLKIRSTKLEDSAMYFCASSEASYEQYFGPGTRLTVT.

This clonotype was seen at least ten times. This sequence joins TRBV28 and TRBJ1-6, with TRBD1 matching over 10 bases. The CDR3 has 13 amino acids. V lost 11 bases to trimming and J lost 7 bases; unmatched junction nucleotides: 5. Per germline, CDR1 MDHEN and CDR2 SYDVKM. CDR3: CAGRDRGNSPLHF. Written as DNA, the CDR3 is TGTGCCGGTCGGGACAGGGGCAATTCACCCCTCCACTTT.

V is TRBV6-5 and J is TRBJ1-2; D may be TRBD1 (6 bases). Trimming pared 0 bases from V and 6 bases from J, leaving 11 bases between. CDR1 is MNHEY, CDR2 SVGAGI, per germline. The CDR3 has 14 residues. CDR3 DNA: TGTGCCAGCAGTTACTCGAGGGGGAATCATGGCTACACCTTC. Its protein product is CASSYSRGNHGYTF.

The chain couples TRBV4-1 to TRBJ2-7; possibly TRBD1 for D (6 bases). The V end lost 2 bases, the J end lost 1 base, and 12 bases lay between the germline ends. Germline V gene sequence: CDR1 MGHRA, CDR2 YSYEKL. The CDR3 length is 15 residues. The CDR3 DNA follows: TGCGCCAGCAGCCAATCGAGGACAGATTCCTACGAGCAGTACTTC. Amino acid sequence: CASSQSRTDSYEQYF.

This clonotype appeared many times. The genes are TRBV5-6 and TRBJ1-2, with 7 bases fitting TRBD1. Trimming took 7 bases from V and 3 from J; bases not matched to a gene: 9. This CDR3 has 14 amino acids. Germline values: CDR1 SGHDT, CDR2 YYEEEE. For the CDR3, the DNA is TGTGCCAGCCAATCCCAGGGGGTTGACTATGGCTACACCTTC. This sequence encodes CASQSQGVDYGYTF.

This clonotype showed up many times. The CDR3 does not close with the conserved phenylalanine or tryptophan, likely indicating a read error. The chain uses TRBV6-1 and TRBJ1-5; D not resolved. The end of the DNA fits TRBJ2-3 better, so the J call may be wrong. Germline V lookup: CDR1 MNHNS, CDR2 SASEGT. The CDR3 covers 15 residues. The CDR3 sequence: CASSEPQDGYQPQYL. The CDR3 coding sequence is TGTGCCAGCAGTGAACCGCAGGACGGTTATCAGCCCCAGTATCTT.

This clonotype has ten or more counts. The rearrangement uses TRBV3-1 and TRBJ2-2; TRBD2 agrees at 8 bases. Germline V lookup: CDR1 LGHDT, CDR2 YNNKEL (reference sequence). After removal of 0 bases from V and 5 bases from J, the junction contained 5 bases not matched to a gene. The CDR3 covers 16 residues. The CDR3 is CASSQEAGVGTGELFF. The CDR3 nucleotides are TGTGCCAGCAGCCAAGAAGCGGGAGTCGGTACCGGGGAGCTGTTTTTT. Together with reference TRBV3-1 and TRBJ2-2, the CDR3 gives the full variable domain: DTAVSQTPKYLVTQMGNDKSIKCEQNLGHDTMYWYKQDSKKFLKIMFSYNNKELIINETVPNRFSPKSPDKAHLNLHINSLELGDSAVYFCASSQEAGVGTGELFFGEGSRLTVL.

This clonotype appeared a single time. The CDR3 ends on some other residue instead of the conserved phenylalanine or tryptophan, so this is likely a read error. The chain employs TRBV12-3 or TRBV12-4 and TRBJ1-2; D is unresolved. V lost 7 bases to trimming and J lost 4 bases, with 19 bases between them. This CDR3 comprises 15 residues. This chain's CDR3 is CASTLSLGQPYGYTV. The CDR3, as DNA: TGTGCCAGCACCTTATCCCTTGGGCAACCCTATGGCTACACCGTC.

Concerning this clonotype itself: This clone may be a read error of a much larger clone one base away. Since no conserved phenylalanine or tryptophan closes the CDR3, a read error is the likely cause. The chain recombines TRBV2 with TRBJ1-3; weak D call: TRBD1 (5 bases). Trimming left V 0 bases short and J 7 bases short, with 13 bases between. Germline assignment: CDR1 SNHLY and CDR2 FYNNEI. The length of the CDR3 is 15 residues. In DNA, the CDR3 is TGTGCCAGCAGTGAAGCGGGCCACCCAGGGAACACCATATATTTG. This codes for CASSEAGHPGNTIYL.

The sample holds many counts of this clonotype. The V gene is TRBV19, the J gene TRBJ2-7, with 7 bases identical to TRBD2. Germline CDR1 is LNHDA and CDR2 is SQIVND (reference sequence). This CDR3 has 15 residues. The junction had 7 bases not matched to a gene; V was cut back by 3 bases and J by 2 bases. The CDR3 region is CASSIAGDEAYEQYF. DNA of the CDR3: TGTGCCAGTAGTATTGCGGGGGATGAGGCCTACGAGCAGTACTTC.

The chain recombines TRBV2 with TRBJ2-2; 7 nucleotides line up with TRBD1. V shed 4 bases and J 6 bases; nucleotides not matched to a gene: 5. The CDR3 runs 14 residues. Looked up from germline, CDR1 is SNHLY and CDR2 is FYNNEI. This chain's CDR3 is CASSGQGNAGELFF. CDR3 DNA: TGTGCCAGCAGTGGACAGGGTAATGCCGGGGAGCTGTTTTTT.

In this sample, this clonotype turned up many times. In nucleotides, the CDR3 is TGTGCCAGCAGCTCTCGGACTAGCGGGGTCAACGAGCAGTACTTC. Its translation is CASSSRTSGVNEQYF. The rearrangement joins TRBV11-2 to TRBJ2-7, with 12 bases lining up with TRBD2. Germline assignment: CDR1 SGHAT and CDR2 FQNNGV. This CDR3 is 15 amino acids long. V dropped 4 bases and J dropped 5; count of bases not matched to a gene: 6.

This clonotype has ten or more counts. This chain connects TRBV12-3 or TRBV12-4 to TRBJ1-1; 8 bases map to TRBD1. The CDR3 covers 14 residues. Trimming cost V 5 bases and J 4 bases; bases outside gene matches: 6. CDR3 bases: TGTGCCAGCAGTGGACAGGGAGTCTTCACTGAAGCTTTCTTT. It encodes CASSGQGVFTEAFF.

This chain uses TRBV12-3 or TRBV12-4 with TRBJ1-2; 7 bases map to TRBD1. The CDR3 runs to 14 residues. J lost 7 bases, V lost 7 bases, and 12 bases had no gene match. CDR3 amino acids: CASNGQDHKGGYTF. The CDR3 region has the DNA TGTGCCAGCAATGGACAGGACCATAAGGGTGGCTACACCTTC.